The 20 T cell receptor beta chains in this list originate from one sample, sequenced in a study of T and B cells in COVID-19 patients. Each TRB amplification used about 250-550 ng of genomic DNA from blood. Multiplex PCR with BIOMED2 TRB-A/B primer pools amplified TRB rearrangements. Via MiXCR, TCRdb re-called the multiplex PCR reads, giving one row per CDR3 protein. Of several thousand distinct CDR3 sequences listed, around 29% are singletons. The sequencing input was blood. The receptor set was obtained from a human donor with active COVID-19.

This clonotype was detected only a few times. The J gene is TRBJ2-5, the V gene TRBV7-9; 8 nucleotides agree with TRBD2. Germline values: CDR1 SEHNR, CDR2 FQNEAQ (reference sequence). V shed 7 bases, J shed 0 bases, and the junction held 7 bases outside the gene matches. The CDR3 extends over 15 amino acids. CDR3 nucleotides: TGTGCCAGCAACTCACTAGCGGCCTACCAAGAGACCCAGTACTTC. Its translation is CASNSLAAYQETQYF.

This clonotype is categorized as medium-sized. This chain links TRBV29-1 with TRBJ1-2, with D uncertain. Trimming removed 5 bases from V and 5 bases from J, with 12 bases in between. The CDR3 spans 12 residues. Germline loops: CDR1 SQVTM, CDR2 ANQGSEA. This CDR3 reads CSVFGQAYGYTF. In DNA form, the CDR3 reads TGCAGCGTTTTCGGTCAGGCTTATGGCTACACCTTC.

This clonotype is medium-sized (0.01 to 0.1%) by share. The chain employs TRBV6-4 and TRBJ2-2; D uncertain. The CDR3 loop spans 12 amino acids. Germline CDR1 MRHNA, CDR2 SNTAGT. Trimming shortened V by 7 bases and J by 7 bases, and 10 bases separated the two germline ends. The CDR3 nucleotides are TGTGCCAGCAAAGGAGTGGGCGGGGAGCTGTTTTTT. Translating gives CASKGVGGELFF.

The chain has TRBV7-9 and TRBJ2-2; 8 bases line up with TRBD1. The V segment lost 5 bases and the J segment 0 bases; nucleotides outside the gene matches: 14. Germline V lookup: CDR1 SEHNR, CDR2 FQNEAQ (reference sequence). The CDR3 runs 19 residues. CDR3 in DNA: TGTGCCAGCAGCCTACACGTCAGGGGGCTGGGAGCGAACACCGGGGAGCTGTTTTTT. Translated, it gives CASSLHVRGLGANTGELFF.

V is TRBV20-1 and J is TRBJ2-1; D unresolved. Trimming took 0 bases from V and 8 from J, leaving 5 bases between them. The CDR3 totals 11 residues. From germline, CDR1 is DFQATT and CDR2 SNEGSKA (reference sequence). CDR3 sequence: CSARDLDEQFF. As DNA, the CDR3 is TGCAGTGCTAGAGATCTCGATGAGCAGTTCTTC.

The V call is TRBV5-1, the J call TRBJ1-1; D uncertain. The germline V gene has CDR1 SGHRS and CDR2 YFSETQ. This CDR3 contains 13 residues. Between the trimmed V and J ends, which lost 6 bases and 4 bases, there was a span of 13 bases. As DNA, the CDR3 is TGCGCCAGCACCCCGGTGGGCAGCACTGAAGCTTTCTTT. It is translated as CASTPVGSTEAFF.

This chain uses TRBV11-1 with TRBJ1-1, with D unclear. Trimming pared 5 bases from V and 11 bases from J, leaving 12 bases between. Germline assignment: CDR1 SGHAT and CDR2 FQDESV (reference sequence). This CDR3 contains 11 residues. The CDR3 here is CASSTGLGAFF. DNA for the CDR3: TGTGCCAGCAGCACGGGCCTGGGGGCTTTCTTT.

This clonotype occurred a few times. This chain connects TRBV7-2 to TRBJ2-3; 13 bases are a match to TRBD2. The length of the CDR3 is 15 residues. The V segment lost 4 bases and the J segment 6 bases; nucleotides outside the gene matches: 4. Germline CDR1 reads SGHTA; CDR2 reads FQGNSA. The CDR3: CASSWGLAGLDTQYF. The CDR3 nucleotides read TGTGCCAGCAGCTGGGGACTAGCGGGGCTTGATACGCAGTATTTT.

In this sample, this clonotype turned up a few times. The chain combines TRBV5-4 with TRBJ1-1, with D unclear. The CDR3 contains 13 residues. Germline V gene lookup returns CDR1 SGHNT and CDR2 YYREEE (reference sequence). V lost 2 bases and J 1 base, leaving 6 bases between the germline ends. CDR3 sequence (DNA): TGTGCCAGCAGCTTCCGTCCGAACACTGAAGCTTTCTTT. As protein: CASSFRPNTEAFF.

The chain recombines TRBV19 with TRBJ1-5; 10 bases are shared with TRBD1. Germline CDR1 LNHDA, CDR2 SQIVND (reference sequence). Trimming cost V 7 bases and J 6 bases; bases outside gene matches: 6. The CDR3 has 14 residues. The CDR3 DNA sequence: TGTGCCAGTATTCCTGGACAGGGGGGTCAGCCCCAGCATTTT. Its protein is CASIPGQGGQPQHF.

In this sample, this clonotype is medium-sized. This chain links TRBV19 with TRBJ1-2, with a weak D call TRBD1 (6 bases). The CDR3 has 14 amino acids. Germline loops: CDR1 LNHDA, CDR2 SQIVND (reference sequence). V was cut by 6 bases and J by 5 bases, with 16 bases left in between. The CDR3 loop reads CASRSGGEGYGYTF. The DNA of the CDR3 is TGTGCCAGTAGATCCGGGGGCGAGGGGTATGGCTACACCTTC.

The chain employs TRBV5-1 and TRBJ2-4; 7 bases line up with TRBD2. The V segment lost 1 base and the J segment 8 bases; nucleotides outside the gene matches: 9. The CDR3 runs 15 residues. CDR1 and CDR2 from the germline V gene are SGHRS and YFSETQ. In nucleotides, the CDR3 is TGCGCCAGCAGCTTGTACGGGGGGACTGCGGACATTCAGTACTTC. It specifies CASSLYGGTADIQYF.

By sample share, this clonotype is medium-sized. The J gene is TRBJ2-1, the V gene TRBV27, with 9 bases lining up with TRBD1. The germline gives CDR1 MNHEY, CDR2 SMNVEV (reference sequence). This CDR3 region has 12 residues. Unmatched junction bases numbered 8, after V lost 4 bases and J lost 16 bases. The CDR3 here is CASSSLQGAGFF. The CDR3 nucleotides are TGTGCCAGCAGTTCCCTACAGGGGGCGGGATTCTTC.

This chain links TRBV20-1 with TRBJ2-1; D possibly corresponds to TRBD2 (5 bases). The CDR3 has 13 amino acids. Germline assignment: CDR1 DFQATT and CDR2 SNEGSKA (reference sequence). Trimming stripped 3 bases from V and 6 bases from J, with 12 bases between. Here the CDR3 DNA reads TGCAGTGCTAGGGCACGGGGTTCCAATGAGCAGTTCTTC. As protein: CSARARGSNEQFF.

This clonotype showed up just a few times. The chain links TRBV6-2 or TRBV6-3 to TRBJ2-1; TRBD2 matches at 8 bases. The CDR3 contains 18 residues. The junction had 15 bases not matched to a gene; V was cut back by 6 bases and J by 2 bases. Germline lookup yields CDR1 MNHEY and CDR2 SVGEGT. The CDR3 DNA reads TGTGCCAGCAGACGCGATAATGGACCGGGGGGGCCCTACAATGAGCAGTTCTTC. Its translation is CASRRDNGPGGPYNEQFF.

Sample share makes this clonotype medium-sized. The chain couples TRBV27 to TRBJ2-2, with TRBD2 as a possible D gene (5 bases). With 7 bases removed from V and 5 bases from J, the gap between germline ends came to 20 bases. The CDR3 totals 16 residues. Germline values: CDR1 MNHEY, CDR2 SMNVEV (reference sequence). CDR3 protein: CASTSLGGELTGELFF. The CDR3 DNA reads as TGTGCCAGCACCTCCCTTGGAGGAGAACTTACCGGGGAGCTGTTTTTT.

This clonotype was recorded a few times. V gene TRBV5-4 combines with J gene TRBJ2-1; 14 positions agree with TRBD2. V shed 3 bases and J 1 base; nucleotides not matched to a gene: 6. Germline CDR1 is SGHNT and CDR2 is YYREEE (reference sequence). The CDR3 runs 18 residues. CDR3: CASSSGTSGGWSYNEQFF. CDR3 nucleotide sequence: TGTGCCAGCAGCTCTGGGACTAGCGGGGGTTGGTCCTACAATGAGCAGTTCTTC.

V gene TRBV5-5 combines with J gene TRBJ1-1; no clear D gene. CDR1 SGHKS and CDR2 YYEKEE come from the germline V gene (reference sequence). With 4 bases removed from V and 1 base from J, the gap between germline ends came to 14 bases. CDR3 length: 15 amino acids. The CDR3 sequence: CASSKQLVPNTEAFF. The CDR3 bases are TGTGCCAGCAGCAAACAGTTAGTACCGAACACTGAAGCTTTCTTT.

The sample holds a few counts of this clonotype. The chain couples TRBV7-6 to TRBJ2-1, with 7 bases that match TRBD1. This CDR3 spans 16 amino acids. Germline V gives CDR1 SGHVS, CDR2 FNYEAQ. V dropped 0 bases and J dropped 4; count of bases not matched to a gene: 6. The CDR3: CASSLAVTGNYNEQFF. For the CDR3, the DNA is TGTGCCAGCAGCTTAGCGGTGACAGGGAATTACAATGAGCAGTTCTTC.

The chain links TRBV27 to TRBJ1-1; TRBD1 might be the D (6 bases). The CDR3 covers 15 residues. Looked up from germline, CDR1 is MNHEY and CDR2 is SMNVEV (reference sequence). Trimming stripped 0 bases from V and 5 bases from J, with 13 bases between. The CDR3 coding sequence is TGTGCCAGCAGTTTATCGCGCCACAGGGCAACTGAAGCTTTCTTT. Its protein product is CASSLSRHRATEAFF.